The 23 T cell receptor beta chains listed next were all sequenced from one sample in a study of blood T cell repertoires in COVID-19. Assay used: immunoSEQ multiplex PCR; TCRdb lists only in-frame clones, some missing. The repertoire holds some 320,000 clones, about 89% seen once, with roughly 5% in the top ten. Input material: PBMCs or T cells enriched from blood (not recorded which). These receptors were collected from a woman younger than 45 who had recovered from COVID-19.

CDR3 bases: TGTGCCAGCAGCCCATCGGGGGGAGAAAAACTGTTTTTT. Protein product: CASSPSGGEKLFF. The chain links TRBV7-9 to TRBJ1-4, with D perhaps TRBD1 (5 bases). Germline V CDR1 and CDR2: SEHNR, FQNEAQ (reference sequence). Trimming cost V 5 bases and J 8 bases, with 12 bases left between them. The CDR3 runs 13 residues.

The gene calls are TRBV4-1 and TRBJ1-5; D possibly corresponds to TRBD1 (6 bases). Germline assignment: CDR1 MGHRA and CDR2 YSYEKL. V lost 4 bases and J 9 bases, leaving 16 bases between the germline ends. The CDR3 runs to 14 residues. Here the CDR3 reads CASSPHDRSWPQHF. CDR3 DNA: TGCGCCAGCAGCCCACACGACAGGTCCTGGCCCCAGCATTTT.

The chain uses TRBV19 and TRBJ1-5; no reliable D call. Trimming shortened V by 5 bases and J by 3 bases, and 14 bases separated the two germline ends. The CDR3 has 15 residues. Germline CDR1 reads LNHDA; CDR2 reads SQIVND (reference sequence). CDR3 loop: CASSRGPTSNQPQHF. In nucleotides, the CDR3 is TGTGCCAGTAGTCGAGGCCCGACCTCCAATCAGCCCCAGCATTTT.

The rearrangement links TRBV11-3 to TRBJ2-3, with D possibly being TRBD1 (6 bases). From germline, CDR1 is SGHNT and CDR2 YENEEA. The length of the CDR3 is 15 residues. The V end was cut by 1 base, the J end by 1 base, with 9 bases between. This chain's CDR3 is CASSLAQGRTDTQYF. CDR3 bases: TGTGCCAGCAGCTTAGCGCAGGGGCGCACAGATACGCAGTATTTT.

This chain uses TRBV5-1 with TRBJ2-5, with a weak D call TRBD2 (7 bases). This CDR3 is built from 15 residues. The germline gives CDR1 SGHRS, CDR2 YFSETQ. V dropped 3 bases and J dropped 1 base, with 13 bases sitting between them. Written as DNA, the CDR3 is TGCGCCAGCAGCTCGGGGAGGGGGATCCAAGAGACCCAGTACTTC. Translated: CASSSGRGIQETQYF.

The chain links TRBV6-5 to TRBJ1-3; D might be TRBD1 (5 bases). The germline gives CDR1 MNHEY, CDR2 SVGAGI. V was cut by 6 bases and J by 0 bases, with 12 bases left in between. This CDR3 is 15 amino acids long. CDR3 sequence reads: CASRDTAASGNTIYF. CDR3 DNA sequence: TGTGCCAGCAGGGACACAGCCGCCTCTGGAAACACCATATATTTT.

This chain links TRBV5-1 with TRBJ2-2; 11 bases agree with TRBD2. The CDR3 loop spans 18 amino acids. V trimming: 0 bases; J trimming: 1 base; junction bases outside the gene matches: 5. Germline assignment: CDR1 SGHRS and CDR2 YFSETQ. The CDR3 DNA sequence: TGCGCCAGCAGCTTGGTTGCTAGCGGGGGGCTGAACACCGGGGAGCTGTTTTTT. It yields the protein CASSLVASGGLNTGELFF.

The chain links TRBV25-1 to TRBJ2-3, with 9 bases identical to TRBD1. CDR1 MGHDK and CDR2 SYGVNS come from the germline V gene. Trimming removed 6 bases from V and 3 bases from J; junction bases left unmatched: 4. The CDR3 length is 14 residues. CDR3 residues: CASSPGQGTDTQYF. CDR3 sequence (DNA): TGTGCCAGCAGCCCGGGACAGGGAACAGATACGCAGTATTTT.

V usage is TRBV3-1 (or the pseudogene TRBV3-2) and J usage is TRBJ2-7; 7 nucleotides align to TRBD1. Germline CDR1 and CDR2: LGHDT and YNNKEL (reference sequence). The V gene end was trimmed by 4 bases and the J gene end by 7 bases; junction bases not matched to a gene: 4. The CDR3 extends over 12 amino acids. The CDR3 region is CASSPTGIEQYF. In nucleotides, the CDR3 is TGTGCCAGCAGCCCGACAGGGATAGAGCAGTACTTC.

This clone was detected only a few times. This chain uses TRBV7-3 with TRBJ2-2; D may be TRBD1 (5 bases). This CDR3 contains 14 residues. Trimming cost V 3 bases and J 7 bases, with 12 bases left between them. Looked up from germline, CDR1 is SGHTA and CDR2 is FQGTGA. This CDR3 reads CASSFDRNRGELFF. The CDR3 coding sequence is TGTGCCAGCAGCTTTGACAGAAACCGCGGGGAGCTGTTTTTT.

This clone was detected once. The CDR3 loop reads CASSLMAEQETQYF. CDR3 DNA sequence: TGCGCCAGCAGCTTGATGGCGGAACAAGAGACCCAGTACTTC. The chain couples TRBV5-1 to TRBJ2-5; D unclear. CDR3 length: 14 residues. Germline V gene lookup returns CDR1 SGHRS and CDR2 YFSETQ. Trimming stripped 1 base from V and 2 bases from J, with 9 bases between.

The V call is TRBV6-5, the J call TRBJ1-2; no firm D call. The V gene lost 0 bases and the J gene lost 8 bases, with 16 bases spanning the gap. The germline V gene encodes CDR1 MNHEY and CDR2 SVGAGI. The CDR3 runs to 15 residues. The CDR3 DNA follows: TGTGCCAGCAGTTACTCGCGGTTGGGTCTAGCAGGCTACACCTTC. It encodes CASSYSRLGLAGYTF.

The rearrangement joins TRBV3-1 (or the pseudogene TRBV3-2) to TRBJ2-2, with 8 positions matching TRBD2. CDR3 length equals 15 residues. Germline CDR1 LGHDT, CDR2 YNNKEL (reference sequence). The CDR3: CALCPSGGNTGELFF. The DNA for the CDR3 is TGTGCTCTTTGTCCGAGCGGGGGGAACACCGGGGAGCTGTTTTTT.

In its sample, this clone was seen once. The gene calls are TRBV6-5 and TRBJ1-5; 9 bases fit TRBD1. Germline V gene data show CDR1 as MNHEY and CDR2 as SVGAGI. The CDR3 extends over 15 amino acids. V lost 6 bases to trimming and J lost 6 bases; unmatched junction nucleotides: 9. This CDR3 reads CASRATGGGGQPQHF. In nucleotides, the CDR3 is TGTGCCAGCAGAGCTACAGGGGGCGGGGGTCAGCCCCAGCATTTT.

This clone was recorded only once. This chain connects TRBV5-6 to TRBJ1-2, with D unclear. CDR1 is SGHDT and CDR2 is YYEEEE in the germline V gene. The CDR3 runs 17 residues. V was cut by 1 base and J by 4 bases, with 20 bases left in between. The CDR3 spells CASSLSDPLRAAYGYTF. CDR3 nucleotides: TGTGCCAGCAGCTTGAGTGACCCGTTGCGGGCTGCCTATGGCTACACCTTC. The entire variable domain, with the rest obtained from reference TRBV5-6 and TRBJ1-2, is as follows: DAGVTQSPTHLIKTRGQQVTLRCSPKSGHDTVSWYQQALGQGPQFIFQYYEEEERQRGNFPDRFSGHQFPNYSSELNVNALLLGDSALYLCASSLSDPLRAAYGYTFGSGTRLTVV.

The rearrangement joins TRBV5-1 to TRBJ2-3; TRBD2 might be the D (6 bases). Germline V gene lookup returns CDR1 SGHRS and CDR2 YFSETQ. The CDR3 consists of 14 residues. V was cut by 4 bases and J by 0 bases, with 9 bases left in between. CDR3 region: CASSRDLSTDTQYF. CDR3 coding DNA: TGCGCCAGCAGCCGGGACTTAAGCACAGATACGCAGTATTTT.

The chain has TRBV15 and TRBJ2-3; D possibly corresponds to TRBD1 (6 bases). V was pared by 4 bases and J by 2 bases, with 10 bases between. This CDR3 is built from 14 residues. Germline CDR1 is LNHNV and CDR2 is YYDKDF (reference sequence). The CDR3 is CATSMDSNTDTQYF. The DNA of the CDR3 is TGTGCCACCAGCATGGACAGCAACACAGATACGCAGTATTTT.

The sample holds one count of this clone. This sequence joins TRBV30 and TRBJ2-7; the match to TRBD1 covers 7 bases. This CDR3 has 13 amino acids. J lost 3 bases, V lost 6 bases, and 8 bases had no gene match. Germline CDR1 is GTSNPN and CDR2 is SVGIG (reference sequence). The CDR3 protein is CACKNRGLYEQYF. The CDR3 coding sequence is TGTGCCTGTAAGAACAGGGGCCTCTACGAGCAGTACTTC.

The V and J genes are TRBV2 and TRBJ2-3; D might be TRBD1 (6 bases). This CDR3 is built from 14 residues. Trimming left V 8 bases short and J 5 bases short, with 17 bases between. Germline CDR1 is SNHLY and CDR2 is FYNNEI. The CDR3 loop reads CASWGQGSGDTQYF. In nucleotides, the CDR3 is TGTGCCAGCTGGGGGCAGGGGTCAGGAGATACGCAGTATTTT.

This clone was found once. The chain couples TRBV30 to TRBJ1-1, with D unclear. Germline V gene data show CDR1 as GTSNPN and CDR2 as SVGIG (reference sequence). Trimming removed 1 base from V and 0 bases from J, with 6 bases in between. CDR3 length equals 13 residues. CDR3 protein: CAWSASLNTEAFF. DNA for the CDR3: TGTGCCTGGAGTGCCAGTCTGAACACTGAAGCTTTCTTT.

Only one count was recorded for this clone. V and J are TRBV6-1 and TRBJ1-5; TRBD1 matches 7 bases. CDR3 length: 19 amino acids. Germline V gives CDR1 MNHNS, CDR2 SASEGT. The junction had 17 bases not matched to a gene; V was cut back by 1 base and J by 5 bases. This CDR3 reads CASSEGSILGQPRDQPQHF. CDR3 DNA: TGTGCCAGCAGTGAAGGTAGTATCCTGGGACAGCCGAGGGATCAGCCCCAGCATTTT.

This chain links TRBV3-1 (or the pseudogene TRBV3-2) with TRBJ2-7; D might be TRBD1 (6 bases). The CDR3 totals 14 residues. The germline gives CDR1 LGHDT, CDR2 YNNKEL (reference sequence). Trimming stripped 4 bases from V and 2 bases from J, with 12 bases between. The CDR3, as DNA: TGTGCCAGCAGCCCGGCGACAGGACCCTACGAGCAGTACTTC. Translating it yields CASSPATGPYEQYF.

The chain recombines TRBV5-1 with TRBJ1-1; perhaps TRBD1 as D (5 bases). The ends were cut back, 0 bases at V and 1 base at J, with 10 bases in the middle. Germline V gene data show CDR1 as SGHRS and CDR2 as YFSETQ. The CDR3 is made up of 15 amino acids. CDR3 residues: CASSLDPGRNTEAFF. Written as DNA, the CDR3 is TGCGCCAGCAGCTTGGATCCAGGGCGGAACACTGAAGCTTTCTTT.